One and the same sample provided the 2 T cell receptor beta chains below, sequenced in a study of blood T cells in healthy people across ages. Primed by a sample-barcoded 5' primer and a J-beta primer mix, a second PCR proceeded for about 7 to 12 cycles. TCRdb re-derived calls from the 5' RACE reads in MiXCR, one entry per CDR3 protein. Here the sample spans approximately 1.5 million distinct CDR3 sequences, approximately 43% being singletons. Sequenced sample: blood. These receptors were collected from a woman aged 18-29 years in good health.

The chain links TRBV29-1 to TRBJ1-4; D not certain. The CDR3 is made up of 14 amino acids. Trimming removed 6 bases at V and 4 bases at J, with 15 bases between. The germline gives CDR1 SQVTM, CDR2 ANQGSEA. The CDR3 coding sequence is TGCAGCGTGGATCCCGGAGCGGGTAATGAAAAACTGTTTTTT. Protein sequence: CSVDPGAGNEKLFF.

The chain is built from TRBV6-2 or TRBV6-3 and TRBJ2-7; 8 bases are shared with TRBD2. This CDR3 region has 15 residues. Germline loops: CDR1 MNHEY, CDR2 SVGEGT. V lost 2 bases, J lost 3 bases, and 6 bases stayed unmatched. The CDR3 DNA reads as TGTGCCAGCAGTTACCGAGCGGGAGCTGTCTACGAGCAGTACTTC. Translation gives CASSYRAGAVYEQYF.